This T cell receptor (beta chain) came from a study of technical replicates of blood from several donors. CDR1 SNHLY and CDR2 FYNNEI come from the germline V gene. This CDR3 is 13 amino acids long. V lost 2 bases to trimming and J lost 6 bases, with 10 bases between them. The data were produced by immunoSEQ multiplex PCR, yet TCRdb's version contains in-frame clones alone and is incomplete. The sample includes approximately 70,000 clones, roughly 96% seen only once; the top ten take around 0.22%. V gene TRBV2 combines with J gene TRBJ1-2; D call uncertain. The sequenced material came from T cells isolated from PBMCs. This clonotype was obtained from a human donor in good health. The CDR3 sequence is CASSETPSNGYTF. CDR3 coding DNA: TGTGCCAGCAGTGAAACTCCCTCTAATGGCTACACCTTC.